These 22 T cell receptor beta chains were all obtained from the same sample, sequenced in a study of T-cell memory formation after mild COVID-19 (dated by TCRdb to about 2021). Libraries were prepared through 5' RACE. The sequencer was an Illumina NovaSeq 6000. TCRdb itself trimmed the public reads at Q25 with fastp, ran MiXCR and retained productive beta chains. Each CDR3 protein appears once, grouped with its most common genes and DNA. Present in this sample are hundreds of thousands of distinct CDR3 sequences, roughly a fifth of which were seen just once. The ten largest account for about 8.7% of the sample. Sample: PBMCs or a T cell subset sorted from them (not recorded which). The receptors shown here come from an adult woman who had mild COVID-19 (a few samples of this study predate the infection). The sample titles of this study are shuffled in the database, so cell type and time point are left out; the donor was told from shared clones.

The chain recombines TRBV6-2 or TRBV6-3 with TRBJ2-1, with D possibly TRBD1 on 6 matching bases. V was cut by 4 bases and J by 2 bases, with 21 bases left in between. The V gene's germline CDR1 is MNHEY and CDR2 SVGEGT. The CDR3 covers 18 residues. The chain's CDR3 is CASSSQPSPGDPYNEQFF. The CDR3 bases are TGTGCCAGCAGTTCCCAACCATCCCCAGGGGACCCCTACAATGAGCAGTTCTTC.

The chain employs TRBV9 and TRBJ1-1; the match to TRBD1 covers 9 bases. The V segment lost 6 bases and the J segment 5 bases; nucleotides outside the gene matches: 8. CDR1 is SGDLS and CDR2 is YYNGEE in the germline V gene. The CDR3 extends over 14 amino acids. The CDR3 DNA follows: TGTGCCAGCAACCCGCTACAGGGGGCGACTGAAGCTTTCTTT. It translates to CASNPLQGATEAFF.

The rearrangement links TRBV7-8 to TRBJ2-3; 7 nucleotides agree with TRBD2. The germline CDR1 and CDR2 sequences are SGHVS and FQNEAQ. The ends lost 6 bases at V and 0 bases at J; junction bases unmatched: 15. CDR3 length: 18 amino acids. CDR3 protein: CASRNSIWREISTDTQYF. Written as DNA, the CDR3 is TGTGCCAGCAGGAACTCCATTTGGCGGGAGATCAGCACAGATACGCAGTATTTT. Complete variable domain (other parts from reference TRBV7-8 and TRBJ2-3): GAGVSQSPRYKVAKRGQDVALRCDPISGHVSLFWYQQALGQGPEFLTYFQNEAQLDKSGLPSDRFFAERPEGSVSTLKIQRTQQEDSAVYLCASRNSIWREISTDTQYFGPGTRLTVL.

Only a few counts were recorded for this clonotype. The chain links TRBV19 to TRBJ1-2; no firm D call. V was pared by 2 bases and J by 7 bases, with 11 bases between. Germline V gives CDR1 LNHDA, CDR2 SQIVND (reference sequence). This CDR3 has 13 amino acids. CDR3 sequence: CASSIKGDTGYTF. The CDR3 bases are TGTGCCAGTAGTATAAAGGGAGATACTGGCTACACCTTC.

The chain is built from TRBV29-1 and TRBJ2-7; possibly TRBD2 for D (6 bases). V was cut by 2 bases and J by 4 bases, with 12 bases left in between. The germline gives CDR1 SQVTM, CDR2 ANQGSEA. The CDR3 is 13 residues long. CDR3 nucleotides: TGCAGCGTTGAATCGGGGGTGGGGTACGAGCAGTACTTC. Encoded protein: CSVESGVGYEQYF.

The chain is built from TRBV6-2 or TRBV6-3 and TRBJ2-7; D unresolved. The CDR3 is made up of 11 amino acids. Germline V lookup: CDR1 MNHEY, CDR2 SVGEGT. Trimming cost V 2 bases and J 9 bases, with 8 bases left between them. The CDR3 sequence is CASSYQVVQYF. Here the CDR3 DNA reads TGTGCCAGCAGTTACCAGGTTGTGCAGTACTTC.

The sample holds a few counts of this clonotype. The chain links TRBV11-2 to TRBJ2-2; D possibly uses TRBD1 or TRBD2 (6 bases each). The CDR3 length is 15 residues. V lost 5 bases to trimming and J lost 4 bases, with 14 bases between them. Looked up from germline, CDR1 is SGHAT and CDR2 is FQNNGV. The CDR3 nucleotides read TGTGCCAGCAGCATACTTCGGGGGCTCACCGGGGAGCTGTTTTTT. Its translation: CASSILRGLTGELFF.

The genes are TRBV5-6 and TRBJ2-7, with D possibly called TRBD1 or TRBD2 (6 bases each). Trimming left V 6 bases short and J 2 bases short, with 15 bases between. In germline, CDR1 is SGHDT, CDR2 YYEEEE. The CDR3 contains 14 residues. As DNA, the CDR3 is TGTGCCAGCACCCTGGGGGGCAGACCCTACGAGCAGTACTTC. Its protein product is CASTLGGRPYEQYF.

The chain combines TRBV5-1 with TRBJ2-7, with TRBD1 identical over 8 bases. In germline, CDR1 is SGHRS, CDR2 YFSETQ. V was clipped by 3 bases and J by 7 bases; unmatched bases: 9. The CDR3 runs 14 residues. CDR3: CASSSDREVWEQYF. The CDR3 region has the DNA TGCGCCAGCAGCTCGGACAGGGAGGTTTGGGAGCAGTACTTC.

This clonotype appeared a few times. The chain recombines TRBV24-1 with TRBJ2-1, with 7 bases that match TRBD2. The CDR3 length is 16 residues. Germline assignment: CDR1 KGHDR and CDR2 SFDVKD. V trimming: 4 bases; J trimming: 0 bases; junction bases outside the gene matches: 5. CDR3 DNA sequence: TGTGCCACCAGTGACACGGGGGGAGGCTCCTACAATGAGCAGTTCTTC. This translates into CATSDTGGGSYNEQFF.

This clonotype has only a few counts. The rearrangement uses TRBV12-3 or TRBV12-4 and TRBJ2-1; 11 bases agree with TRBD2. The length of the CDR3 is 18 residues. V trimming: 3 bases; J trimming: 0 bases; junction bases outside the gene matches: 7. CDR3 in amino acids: CASSFSSGGRSSYNEQFF. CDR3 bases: TGTGCCAGCAGTTTTTCTAGCGGGGGGCGTAGCTCCTACAATGAGCAGTTCTTC.

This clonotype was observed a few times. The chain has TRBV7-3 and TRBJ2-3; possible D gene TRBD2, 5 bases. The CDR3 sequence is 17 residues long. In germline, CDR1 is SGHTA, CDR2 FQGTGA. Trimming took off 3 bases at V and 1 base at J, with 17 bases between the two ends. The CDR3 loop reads CASSLGFKRSRTDTQYF. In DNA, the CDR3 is TGTGCCAGCAGCTTGGGTTTTAAGCGGTCACGCACAGATACGCAGTATTTT.

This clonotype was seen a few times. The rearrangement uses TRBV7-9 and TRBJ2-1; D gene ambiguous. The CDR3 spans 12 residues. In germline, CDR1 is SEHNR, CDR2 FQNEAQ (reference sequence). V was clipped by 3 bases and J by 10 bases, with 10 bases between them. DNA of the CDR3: TGTGCCAGCAGCTTCATTTTGTCCGAGCAGTTCTTC. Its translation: CASSFILSEQFF. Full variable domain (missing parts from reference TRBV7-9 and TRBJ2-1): DTGVSQNPRHKITKRGQNVTFRCDPISEHNRLYWYRQTLGQGPEFLTYFQNEAQLEKSRLLSDRFSAERPKGSFSTLEIQRTEQGDSAMYLCASSFILSEQFFGPGTRLTVL.

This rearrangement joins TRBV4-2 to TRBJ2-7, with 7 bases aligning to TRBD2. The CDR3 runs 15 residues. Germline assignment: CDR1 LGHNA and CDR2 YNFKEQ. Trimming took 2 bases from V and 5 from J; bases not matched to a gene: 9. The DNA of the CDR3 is TGTGCCAGCAGCCAACCCACGGGACTATTCGACGAGCAGTACTTC. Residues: CASSQPTGLFDEQYF.

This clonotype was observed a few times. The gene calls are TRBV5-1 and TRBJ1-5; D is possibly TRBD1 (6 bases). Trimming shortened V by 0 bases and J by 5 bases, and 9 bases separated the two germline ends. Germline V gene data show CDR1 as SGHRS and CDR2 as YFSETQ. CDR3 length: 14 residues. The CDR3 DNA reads TGCGCCAGCAGCTTGGATGGGGGCTATCAGCCCCAGCATTTT. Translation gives CASSLDGGYQPQHF.

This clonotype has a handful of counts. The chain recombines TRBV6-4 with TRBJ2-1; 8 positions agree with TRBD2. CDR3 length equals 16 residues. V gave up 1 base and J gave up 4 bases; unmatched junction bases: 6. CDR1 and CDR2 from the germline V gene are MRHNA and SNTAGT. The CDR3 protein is CASSDWSGGAYNEQFF. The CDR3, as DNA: TGTGCCAGCAGTGACTGGTCGGGAGGGGCGTACAATGAGCAGTTCTTC.

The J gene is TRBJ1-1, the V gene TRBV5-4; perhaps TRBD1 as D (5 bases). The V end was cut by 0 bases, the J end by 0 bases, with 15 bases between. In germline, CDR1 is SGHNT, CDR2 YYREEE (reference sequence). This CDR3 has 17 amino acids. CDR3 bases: TGTGCCAGCAGCTTGGCGTCTATGGGGCTTATGAACACTGAAGCTTTCTTT. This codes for CASSLASMGLMNTEAFF.

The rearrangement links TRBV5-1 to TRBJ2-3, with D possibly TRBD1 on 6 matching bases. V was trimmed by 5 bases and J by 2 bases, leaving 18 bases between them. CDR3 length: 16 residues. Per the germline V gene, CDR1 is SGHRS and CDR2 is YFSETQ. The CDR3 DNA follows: TGCGCCAGCAGTCCTCCGGGACATGCAGCCACAGATACGCAGTATTTT. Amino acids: CASSPPGHAATDTQYF.

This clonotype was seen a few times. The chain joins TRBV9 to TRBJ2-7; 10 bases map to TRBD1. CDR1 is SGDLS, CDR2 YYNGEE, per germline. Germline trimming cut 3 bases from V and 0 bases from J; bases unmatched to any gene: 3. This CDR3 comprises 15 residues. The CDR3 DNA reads TGTGCCAGCAGCGGGGACAGGGGTTACTCCTACGAGCAGTACTTC. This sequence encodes CASSGDRGYSYEQYF.

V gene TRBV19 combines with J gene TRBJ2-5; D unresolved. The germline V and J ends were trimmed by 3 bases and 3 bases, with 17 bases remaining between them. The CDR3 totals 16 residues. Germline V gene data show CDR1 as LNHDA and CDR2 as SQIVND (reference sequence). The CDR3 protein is CASSIGELTPKETQYF. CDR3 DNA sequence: TGTGCCAGTAGTATTGGGGAACTAACCCCAAAAGAGACCCAGTACTTC.

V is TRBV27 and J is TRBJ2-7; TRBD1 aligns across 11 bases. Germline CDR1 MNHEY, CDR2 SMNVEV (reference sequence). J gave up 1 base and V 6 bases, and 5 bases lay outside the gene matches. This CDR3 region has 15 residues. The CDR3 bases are TGTGCCAGCAGCTCGGGACAGGGGGTGTCCTACGAGCAGTACTTC. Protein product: CASSSGQGVSYEQYF.

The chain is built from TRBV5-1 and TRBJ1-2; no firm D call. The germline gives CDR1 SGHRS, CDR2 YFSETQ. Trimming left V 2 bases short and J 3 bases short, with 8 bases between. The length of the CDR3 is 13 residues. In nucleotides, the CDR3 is TGCGCCAGCAGCTTCGAGGAGGACTATGGCTACACCTTC. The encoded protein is CASSFEEDYGYTF.